This T cell receptor beta chain was retrieved from a study of blood T cell repertoires in COVID-19. Across the study: Samples of COVID-19 (acute and convalescent) were obtained from the United States, Italy and Spain. Nucleic acid was either cDNA or gDNA, and it came from T cells, B-cell-depleted T cells, or PBMCs.

Under the authors' procedure: Quantification of nucleated cells was approximated via reference gene primer amplification. The protocol was immunoSEQ multiplex PCR, while the TCRdb copy is restricted to in-frame clones and leaves out a portion. Clonal size and the V and J genes are those of that table, whereas D and trimming came from the DNA. The sample gives about 160,000 clones, approximately 83% of which show up once; around 10% is in the top ten. The origin of this receptor is a woman aged 80 or over with active or convalescent COVID-19. Source material: peripheral blood.

The chain's CDR3 is CASSPTGNTEAFF. The CDR3 DNA is TGCGCCAGCAGCCCGACAGGGAACACTGAAGCTTTCTTT. This chain links TRBV5-1 with TRBJ1-1; D may be TRBD1 (6 bases). Trimming took 4 bases from V and 1 from J, leaving 8 bases between them. Germline V gene sequence: CDR1 SGHRS, CDR2 YFSETQ. The length of the CDR3 is 13 residues.